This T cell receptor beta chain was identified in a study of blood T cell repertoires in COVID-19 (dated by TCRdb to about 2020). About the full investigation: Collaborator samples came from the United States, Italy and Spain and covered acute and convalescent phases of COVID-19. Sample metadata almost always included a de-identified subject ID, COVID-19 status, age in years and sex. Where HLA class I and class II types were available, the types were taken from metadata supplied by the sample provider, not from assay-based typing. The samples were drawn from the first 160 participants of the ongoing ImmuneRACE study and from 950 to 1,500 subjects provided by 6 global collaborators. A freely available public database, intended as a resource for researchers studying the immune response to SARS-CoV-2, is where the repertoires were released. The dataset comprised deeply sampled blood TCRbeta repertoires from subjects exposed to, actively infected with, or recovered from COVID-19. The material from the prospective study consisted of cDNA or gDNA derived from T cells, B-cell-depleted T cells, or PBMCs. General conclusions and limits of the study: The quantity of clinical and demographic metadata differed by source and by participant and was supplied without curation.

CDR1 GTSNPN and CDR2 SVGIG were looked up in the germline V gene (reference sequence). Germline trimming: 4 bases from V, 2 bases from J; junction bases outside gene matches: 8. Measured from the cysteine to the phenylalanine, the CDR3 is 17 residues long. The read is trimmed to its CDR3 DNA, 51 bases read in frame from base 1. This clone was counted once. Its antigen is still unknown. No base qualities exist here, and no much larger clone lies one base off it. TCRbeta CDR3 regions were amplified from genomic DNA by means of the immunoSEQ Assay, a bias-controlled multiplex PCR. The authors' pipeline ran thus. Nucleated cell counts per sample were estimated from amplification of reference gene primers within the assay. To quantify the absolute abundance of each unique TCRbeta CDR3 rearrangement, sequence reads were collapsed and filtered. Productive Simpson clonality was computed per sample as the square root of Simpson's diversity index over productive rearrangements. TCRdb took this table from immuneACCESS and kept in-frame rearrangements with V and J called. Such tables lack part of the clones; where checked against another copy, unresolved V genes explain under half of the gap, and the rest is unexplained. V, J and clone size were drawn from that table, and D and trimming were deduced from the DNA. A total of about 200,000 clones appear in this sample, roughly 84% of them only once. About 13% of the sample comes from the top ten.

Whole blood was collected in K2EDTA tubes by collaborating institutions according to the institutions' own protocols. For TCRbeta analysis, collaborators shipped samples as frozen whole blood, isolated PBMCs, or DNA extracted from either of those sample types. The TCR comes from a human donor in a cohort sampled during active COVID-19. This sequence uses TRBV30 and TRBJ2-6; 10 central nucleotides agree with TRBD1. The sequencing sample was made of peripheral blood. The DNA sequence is TGTGCCTGGAACCCGGGACAGGGGAGGCCTGGGGCCAACGTCCTGACTTTC. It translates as CAWNPGQGRPGANVLTF.